This T cell receptor beta chain was recorded in a study of read filtering for tumor transcriptome and immune sequencing. The wider study: Mean patient age was roughly 61 years, range roughly 47 to 90; over 16 male, 14 to 15 female. Study findings and constraints: About four fifths of IR-seq clonotypes had a single read, yet these held approximately 3.7% of reads.

Every patient had bone marrow sampled while the disease was active. At least ten counts were recorded for this clonotype. Its specificity is not known. Germline V gene lookup returns CDR1 SGHRS and CDR2 YFSETQ. Trimming left V 3 bases short and J 4 bases short, with 14 bases between. The CDR3 extends over 15 amino acids. From roughly 390 ng of RNA, a library with molecular barcoded alpha/delta and beta/gamma adaptors was made. TCRdb reprocessed the reads with MiXCR, giving one entry per CDR3 protein. Of over 90,000 distinct CDR3 sequences in the sample, 20% to 25% are singletons; the top ten hold 10% to 12%.

The rearrangement links TRBV5-1 to TRBJ2-1; maybe TRBD1 (5 bases). The sample was a population of CD138-negative cells sorted from bone marrow. The sequence derives from a donor at least 40 years old with multiple myeloma. CDR3: CASSYQAPGYNEQFF. The DNA of the CDR3 is TGCGCCAGCAGCTATCAGGCACCAGGGTACAATGAGCAGTTCTTC.